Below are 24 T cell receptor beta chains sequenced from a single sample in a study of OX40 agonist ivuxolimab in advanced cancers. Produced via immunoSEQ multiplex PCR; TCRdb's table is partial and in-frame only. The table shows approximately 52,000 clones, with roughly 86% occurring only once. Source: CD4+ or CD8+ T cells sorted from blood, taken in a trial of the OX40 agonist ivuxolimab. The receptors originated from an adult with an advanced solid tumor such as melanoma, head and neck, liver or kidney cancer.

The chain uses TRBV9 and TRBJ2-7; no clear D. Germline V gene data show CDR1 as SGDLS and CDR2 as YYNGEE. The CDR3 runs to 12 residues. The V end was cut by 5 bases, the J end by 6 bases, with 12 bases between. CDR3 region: CASSIGTGEQYF. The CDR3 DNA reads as TGTGCCAGCAGTATAGGAACCGGCGAGCAGTACTTC.

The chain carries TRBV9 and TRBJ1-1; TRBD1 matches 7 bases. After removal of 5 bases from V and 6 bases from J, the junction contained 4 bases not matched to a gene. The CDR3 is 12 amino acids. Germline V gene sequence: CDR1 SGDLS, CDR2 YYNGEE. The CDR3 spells CASRGTAPEAFF. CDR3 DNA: TGTGCCAGCAGGGGGACAGCACCTGAAGCTTTCTTT.

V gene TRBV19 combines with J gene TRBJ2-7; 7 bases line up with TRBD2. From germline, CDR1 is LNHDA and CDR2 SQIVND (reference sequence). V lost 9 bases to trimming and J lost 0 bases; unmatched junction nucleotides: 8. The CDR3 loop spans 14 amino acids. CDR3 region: CASKLASVSYEQYF. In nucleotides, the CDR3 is TGTGCCAGCAAACTAGCGTCGGTCTCCTACGAGCAGTACTTC. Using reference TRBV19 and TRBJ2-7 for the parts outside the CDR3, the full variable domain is DGGITQSPKYLFRKEGQNVTLSCEQNLNHDAMYWYRQDPGQGLRLIYYSQIVNDFQKGDIAEGYSVSREKKESFPLTVTSAQKNPTAFYLCASKLASVSYEQYFGPGTRLTVT.

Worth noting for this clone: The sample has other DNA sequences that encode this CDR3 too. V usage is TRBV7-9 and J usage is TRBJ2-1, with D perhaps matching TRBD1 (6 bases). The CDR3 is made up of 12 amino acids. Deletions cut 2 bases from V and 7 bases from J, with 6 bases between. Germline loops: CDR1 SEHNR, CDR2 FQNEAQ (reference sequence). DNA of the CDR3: TGTGCCAGCAGCTTACAGGGGAATGAGCAGTTCTTC. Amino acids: CASSLQGNEQFF. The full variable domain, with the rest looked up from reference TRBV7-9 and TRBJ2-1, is DTGVSQNPRHKITKRGQNVTFRCDPISEHNRLYWYRQTLGQGPEFLTYFQNEAQLEKSRLLSDRFSAERPKGSFSTLEIQRTEQGDSAMYLCASSLQGNEQFFGPGTRLTVL.

The CDR3 sequence is CASSSGTAPAFYGYTF. In nucleotides, the CDR3 is TGTGCCAGCAGCAGTGGGACAGCCCCGGCGTTTTATGGCTACACCTTC. V gene TRBV7-9 combines with J gene TRBJ1-2, with 7 nucleotides matching TRBD1. Germline assignment: CDR1 SEHNR and CDR2 FQNEAQ (reference sequence). The CDR3 spans 16 residues. V was clipped by 5 bases and J by 5 bases; unmatched bases: 14.

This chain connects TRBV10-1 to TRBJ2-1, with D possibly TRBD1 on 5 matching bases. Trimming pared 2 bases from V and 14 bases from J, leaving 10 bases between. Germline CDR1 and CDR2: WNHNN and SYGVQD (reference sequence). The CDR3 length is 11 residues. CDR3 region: CASSEGAQEFF. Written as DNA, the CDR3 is TGCGCCAGCAGTGAGGGGGCTCAAGAGTTCTTC.

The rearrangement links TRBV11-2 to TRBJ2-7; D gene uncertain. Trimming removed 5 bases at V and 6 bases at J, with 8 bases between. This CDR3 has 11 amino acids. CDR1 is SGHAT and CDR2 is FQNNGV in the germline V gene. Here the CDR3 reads CASSQAFEQYF. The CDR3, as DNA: TGTGCCAGCAGCCAGGCCTTCGAGCAGTACTTC.

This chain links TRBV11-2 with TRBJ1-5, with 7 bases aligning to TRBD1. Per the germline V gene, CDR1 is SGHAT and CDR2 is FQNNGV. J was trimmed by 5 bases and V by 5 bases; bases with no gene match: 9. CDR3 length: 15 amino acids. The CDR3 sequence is CASSVQGDGYQPQHF. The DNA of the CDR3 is TGTGCCAGCAGCGTCCAGGGGGATGGGTATCAGCCCCAGCATTTT.

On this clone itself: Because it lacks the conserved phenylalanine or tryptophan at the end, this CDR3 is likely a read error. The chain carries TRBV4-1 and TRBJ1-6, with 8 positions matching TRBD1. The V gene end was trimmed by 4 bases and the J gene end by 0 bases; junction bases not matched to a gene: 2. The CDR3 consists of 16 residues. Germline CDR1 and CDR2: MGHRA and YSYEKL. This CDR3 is CASSPGQVSYNSPLHL. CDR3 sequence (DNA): TGCGCCAGCAGCCCGGGACAGGTCTCCTATAATTCACCCCTCCACCTT.

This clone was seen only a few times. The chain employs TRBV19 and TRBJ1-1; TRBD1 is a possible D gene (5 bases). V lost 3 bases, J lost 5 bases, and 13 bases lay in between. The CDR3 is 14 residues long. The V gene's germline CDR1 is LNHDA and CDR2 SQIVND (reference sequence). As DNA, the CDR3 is TGTGCCAGTAGTATGGCGGGTTGGGGGACTGAAGCTTTCTTT. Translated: CASSMAGWGTEAFF. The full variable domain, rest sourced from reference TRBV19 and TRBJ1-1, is DGGITQSPKYLFRKEGQNVTLSCEQNLNHDAMYWYRQDPGQGLRLIYYSQIVNDFQKGDIAEGYSVSREKKESFPLTVTSAQKNPTAFYLCASSMAGWGTEAFFGQGTRLTVV.

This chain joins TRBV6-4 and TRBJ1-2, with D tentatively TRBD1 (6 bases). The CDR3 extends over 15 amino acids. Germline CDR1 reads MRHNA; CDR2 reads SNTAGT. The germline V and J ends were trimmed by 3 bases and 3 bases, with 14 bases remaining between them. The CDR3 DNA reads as TGTGCCAGCAGTGAGGGGCAGGGGAGTCACTATGGCTACACCTTC. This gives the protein CASSEGQGSHYGYTF.

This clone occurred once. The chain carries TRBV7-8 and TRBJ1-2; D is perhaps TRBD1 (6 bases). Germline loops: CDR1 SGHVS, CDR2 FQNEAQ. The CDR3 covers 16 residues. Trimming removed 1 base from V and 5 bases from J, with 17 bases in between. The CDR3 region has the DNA TGTGCCAGCAGCTTAGTCCCAGCGGGGGGCGCGTATGGCTACACCTTC. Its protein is CASSLVPAGGAYGYTF.

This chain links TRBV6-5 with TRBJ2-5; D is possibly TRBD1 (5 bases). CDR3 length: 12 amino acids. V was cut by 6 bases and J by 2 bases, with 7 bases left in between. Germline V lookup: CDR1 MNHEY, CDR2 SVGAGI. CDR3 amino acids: CASRTVQETQYF. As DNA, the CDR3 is TGTGCCAGCAGGACAGTACAAGAGACCCAGTACTTC.

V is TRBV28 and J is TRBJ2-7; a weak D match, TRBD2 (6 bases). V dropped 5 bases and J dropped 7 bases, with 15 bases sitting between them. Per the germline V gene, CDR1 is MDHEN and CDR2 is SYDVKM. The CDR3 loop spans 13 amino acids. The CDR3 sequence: CASSPGTAGEQYF. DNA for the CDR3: TGTGCCAGCAGTCCAGGCACGGCGGGGGAGCAGTACTTC.

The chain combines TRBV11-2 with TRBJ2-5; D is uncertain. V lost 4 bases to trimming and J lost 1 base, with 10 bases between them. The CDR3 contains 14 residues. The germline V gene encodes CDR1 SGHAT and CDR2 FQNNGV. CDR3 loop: CASSYLVPQETQYF. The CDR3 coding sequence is TGTGCCAGCAGCTACCTAGTCCCCCAAGAGACCCAGTACTTC.

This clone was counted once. The CDR3 bases are TGTGCCAGCAGCTTAGACAGGGGGTCGAACACTGAAGCTTTCTTT. This sequence encodes CASSLDRGSNTEAFF. The V call is TRBV13, the J call TRBJ1-1, with 8 bases aligning to TRBD1. The CDR3 sequence is 15 residues long. Germline lookup yields CDR1 PRHDT and CDR2 FYEKMQ (reference sequence). V was clipped by 1 base and J by 1 base; unmatched bases: 2.

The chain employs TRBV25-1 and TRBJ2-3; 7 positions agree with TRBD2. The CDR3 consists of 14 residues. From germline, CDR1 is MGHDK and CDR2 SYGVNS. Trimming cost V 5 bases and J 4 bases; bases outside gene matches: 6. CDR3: CASSRTAGADTQYF. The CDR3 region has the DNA TGTGCCAGCAGTCGGACGGCGGGGGCAGATACGCAGTATTTT. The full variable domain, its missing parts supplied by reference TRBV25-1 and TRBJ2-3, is EADIYQTPRYLVIGTGKKITLECSQTMGHDKMYWYQQDPGMELHLIHYSYGVNSTEKGDLSSESTVSRIRTEHFPLTLESARPSHTSQYLCASSRTAGADTQYFGPGTRLTVL.

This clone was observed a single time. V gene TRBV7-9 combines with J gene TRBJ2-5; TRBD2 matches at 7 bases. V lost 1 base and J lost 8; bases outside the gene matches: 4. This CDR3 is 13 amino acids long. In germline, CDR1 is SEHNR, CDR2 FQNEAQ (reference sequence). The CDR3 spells CASSLGTSLTQYF. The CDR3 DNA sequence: TGTGCCAGCAGCTTAGGGACTAGTCTTACCCAGTACTTC. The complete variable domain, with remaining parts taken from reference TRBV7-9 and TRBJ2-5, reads DTGVSQNPRHKITKRGQNVTFRCDPISEHNRLYWYRQTLGQGPEFLTYFQNEAQLEKSRLLSDRFSAERPKGSFSTLEIQRTEQGDSAMYLCASSLGTSLTQYFGPGTRLLVL.

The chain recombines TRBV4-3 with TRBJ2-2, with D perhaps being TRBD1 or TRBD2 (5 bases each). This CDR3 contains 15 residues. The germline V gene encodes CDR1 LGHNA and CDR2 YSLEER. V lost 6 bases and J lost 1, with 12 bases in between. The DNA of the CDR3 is TGCGCCAGCAGTGACCGGGGCAAGAACACCGGGGAGCTGTTTTTT. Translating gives CASSDRGKNTGELFF.

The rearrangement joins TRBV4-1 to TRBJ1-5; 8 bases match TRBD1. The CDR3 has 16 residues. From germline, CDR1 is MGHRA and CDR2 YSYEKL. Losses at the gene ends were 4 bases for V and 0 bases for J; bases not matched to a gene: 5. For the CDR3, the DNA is TGCGCCAGCAGCCCAGGACAGGGCCTTAGCAATCAGCCCCAGCATTTT. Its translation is CASSPGQGLSNQPQHF.

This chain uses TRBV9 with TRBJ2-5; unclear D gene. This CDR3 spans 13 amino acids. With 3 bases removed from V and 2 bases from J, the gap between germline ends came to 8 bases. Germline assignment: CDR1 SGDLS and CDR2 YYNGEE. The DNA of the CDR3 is TGTGCCAGCAGCGAAGGTGTGCAAGAGACCCAGTACTTC. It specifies CASSEGVQETQYF.

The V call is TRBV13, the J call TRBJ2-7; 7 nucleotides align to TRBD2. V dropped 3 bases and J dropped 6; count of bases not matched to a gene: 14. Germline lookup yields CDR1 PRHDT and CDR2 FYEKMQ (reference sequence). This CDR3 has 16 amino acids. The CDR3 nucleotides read TGTGCCAGCAGCTTCGGGGTCGCGGGGGAACAATCCGAGCAGTACTTC. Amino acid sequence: CASSFGVAGEQSEQYF. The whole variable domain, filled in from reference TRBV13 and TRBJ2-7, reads AAGVIQSPRHLIKEKRETATLKCYPIPRHDTVYWYQQGPGQDPQFLISFYEKMQSDKGSIPDRFSAQQFSDYHSELNMSSLELGDSALYFCASSFGVAGEQSEQYFGPGTRLTVT.

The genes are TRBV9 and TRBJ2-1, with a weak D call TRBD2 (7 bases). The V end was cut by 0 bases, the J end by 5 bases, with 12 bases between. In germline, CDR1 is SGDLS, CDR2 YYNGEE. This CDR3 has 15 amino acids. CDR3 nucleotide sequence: TGTGCCAGCAGCGTAGCGGGGGGCCCCAACAATGAGCAGTTCTTC. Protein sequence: CASSVAGGPNNEQFF.

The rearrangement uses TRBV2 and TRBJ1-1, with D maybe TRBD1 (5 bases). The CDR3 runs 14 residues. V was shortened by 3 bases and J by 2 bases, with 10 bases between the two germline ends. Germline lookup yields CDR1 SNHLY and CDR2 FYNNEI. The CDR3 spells CASSERGSNTEAFF. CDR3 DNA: TGTGCCAGCAGTGAGCGGGGGAGTAACACTGAAGCTTTCTTT.